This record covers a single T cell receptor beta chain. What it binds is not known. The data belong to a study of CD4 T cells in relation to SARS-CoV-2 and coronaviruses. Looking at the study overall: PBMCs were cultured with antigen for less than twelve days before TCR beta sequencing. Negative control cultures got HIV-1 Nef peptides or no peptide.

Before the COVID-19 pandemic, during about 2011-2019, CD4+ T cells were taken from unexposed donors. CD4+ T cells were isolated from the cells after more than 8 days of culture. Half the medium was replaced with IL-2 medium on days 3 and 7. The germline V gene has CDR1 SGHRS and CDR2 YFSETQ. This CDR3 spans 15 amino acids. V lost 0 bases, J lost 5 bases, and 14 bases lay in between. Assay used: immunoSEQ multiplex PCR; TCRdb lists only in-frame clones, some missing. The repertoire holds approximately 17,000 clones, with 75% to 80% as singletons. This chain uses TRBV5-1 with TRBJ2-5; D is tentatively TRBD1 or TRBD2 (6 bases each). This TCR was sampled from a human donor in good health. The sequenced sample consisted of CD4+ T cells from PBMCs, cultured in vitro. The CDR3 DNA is TGCGCCAGCAGCTTGGGAGGGACAAGCGGGGAGACCCAGTACTTC. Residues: CASSLGGTSGETQYF.